This TCR beta chain was profiled in a study of CDR3 diversity in severe acne. TCRdb fed the PCR reads into MiXCR, producing one record per CDR3 protein. Of about 100,000 distinct CDR3 sequences in the sample, roughly 51% were seen once. This CDR3 has 15 amino acids. Germline lookup yields CDR1 MGHDK and CDR2 SYGVNS. Trimming cost V 3 bases and J 8 bases, with 16 bases left between them. This chain joins TRBV25-1 and TRBJ1-4; weak D call: TRBD1 (6 bases). The source material was blood. The receptor comes from a male donor with acne. The CDR3 sequence is CASSDGQLAYEKLFF. CDR3 in DNA: TGTGCCAGCAGTGACGGACAGCTCGCTTACGAAAAACTGTTTTTT.